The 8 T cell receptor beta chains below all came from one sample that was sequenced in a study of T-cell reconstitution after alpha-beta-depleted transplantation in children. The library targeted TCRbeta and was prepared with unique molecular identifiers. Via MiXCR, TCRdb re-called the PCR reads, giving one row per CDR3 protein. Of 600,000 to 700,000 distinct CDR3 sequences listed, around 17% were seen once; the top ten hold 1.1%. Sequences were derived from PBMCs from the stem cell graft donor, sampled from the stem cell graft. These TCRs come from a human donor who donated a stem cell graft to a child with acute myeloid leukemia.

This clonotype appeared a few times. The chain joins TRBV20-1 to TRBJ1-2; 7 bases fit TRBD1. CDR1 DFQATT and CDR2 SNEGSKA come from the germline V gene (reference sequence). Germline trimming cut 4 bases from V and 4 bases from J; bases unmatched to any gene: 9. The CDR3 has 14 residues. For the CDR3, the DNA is TGCAGTGCTACCCAGGGGGGGGGCGTCTATGGCTACACCTTC. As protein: CSATQGGGVYGYTF.

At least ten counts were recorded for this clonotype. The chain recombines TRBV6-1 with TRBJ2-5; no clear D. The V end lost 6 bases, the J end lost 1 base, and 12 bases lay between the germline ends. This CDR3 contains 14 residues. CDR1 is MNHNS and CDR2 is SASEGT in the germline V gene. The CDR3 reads CASSPTFSQETQYF. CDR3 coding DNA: TGTGCCAGCAGCCCGACTTTTTCCCAAGAGACCCAGTACTTC.

In DNA form, the CDR3 reads TGCAGTGCTCGGGACTTAATGGGAGAGACCCAGTACTTC. As protein: CSARDLMGETQYF. This chain links TRBV20-1 with TRBJ2-5; D might be TRBD2 (6 bases). The CDR3 covers 13 residues. In germline, CDR1 is DFQATT, CDR2 SNEGSKA (reference sequence). V lost 5 bases, J lost 4 bases, and 14 bases lay in between.

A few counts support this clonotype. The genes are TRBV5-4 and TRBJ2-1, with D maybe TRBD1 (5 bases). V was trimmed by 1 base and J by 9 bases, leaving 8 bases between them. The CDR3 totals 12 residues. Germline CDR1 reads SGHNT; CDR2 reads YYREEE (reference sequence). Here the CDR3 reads CASSLQGSEQFF. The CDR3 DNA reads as TGTGCCAGCAGCTTGCAGGGAAGTGAGCAGTTCTTC.

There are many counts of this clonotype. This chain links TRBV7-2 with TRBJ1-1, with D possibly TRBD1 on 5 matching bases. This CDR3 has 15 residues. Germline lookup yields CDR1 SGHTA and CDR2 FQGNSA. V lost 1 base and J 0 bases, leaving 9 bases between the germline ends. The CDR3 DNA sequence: TGTGCCAGCAGCTTAGGGACAAGACTGAACACTGAAGCTTTCTTT. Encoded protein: CASSLGTRLNTEAFF.

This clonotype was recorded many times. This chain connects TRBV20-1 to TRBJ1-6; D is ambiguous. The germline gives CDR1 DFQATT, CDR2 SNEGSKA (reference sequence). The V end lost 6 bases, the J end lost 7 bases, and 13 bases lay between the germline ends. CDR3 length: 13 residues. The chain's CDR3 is CSARWRSNSPLHF. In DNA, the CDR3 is TGCAGTGCCCGGTGGCGGAGCAATTCACCCCTCCACTTT.

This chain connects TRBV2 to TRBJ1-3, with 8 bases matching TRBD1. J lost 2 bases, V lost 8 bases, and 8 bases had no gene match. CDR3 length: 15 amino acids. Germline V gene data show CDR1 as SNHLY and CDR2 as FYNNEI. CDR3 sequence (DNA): TGTGCCAGCGTAAGGCCACAGGGGGCTGGAAACACCATATATTTT. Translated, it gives CASVRPQGAGNTIYF. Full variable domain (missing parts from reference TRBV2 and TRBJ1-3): EPEVTQTPSHQVTQMGQEVILRCVPISNHLYFYWYRQILGQKVEFLVSFYNNEISEKSEIFDDQFSVERPDGSNFTLKIRSTKLEDSAMYFCASVRPQGAGNTIYFGEGSWLTVV.

The CDR3 sequence: CASSLWGTGGFEQYV. DNA of the CDR3: TGTGCCAGCAGTCTTTGGGGGACAGGGGGCTTCGAGCAGTACGTC. J is TRBJ2-7 and V is TRBV12-3 or TRBV12-4, with 12 bases fitting TRBD1. The CDR3 loop spans 15 amino acids. The V segment lost 5 bases and the J segment 6 bases; nucleotides outside the gene matches: 8.